A selection of T cell receptor beta chains follows, all from one sample in a study of shared clonotypes between healthy human individuals. Sequenced by immunoSEQ multiplex PCR; TCRdb stores in-frame clones only, minus some. Here the sample spans around 600,000 clones, 95% to 98% being singletons. Source material: naive CD8+ T cells sorted from blood. Receptors were obtained from a man aged 25-40 years in good health. Both conserved end residues are part of each CDR3. The D gene is left open where the match is weak. Clone sizes are given selectively: once, few, many, or a class where the clone is expanded.

v_call	clone_size	j_call	d_call	cdr3_length	cdr3_nt	cdr3_aa
TRBV27	.	TRBJ1-5	.	15	TGTGCCAGCAGTGCCCGGTGGGGGGGCAATCAGCCCCAGCATTTT	CASSARWGGNQPQHF
TRBV27	.	TRBJ2-1	.	14	TGTGCCAGCAGTTTATCGACAGAGGGCGTCGAGCAGTTCTTC	CASSLSTEGVEQFF
TRBV18	.	TRBJ2-1	.	13	TGTGCCAGCTCACCACCCGTCTACAATGAGCAGTTCTTC	CASSPPVYNEQFF
TRBV7-9	.	TRBJ2-6	.	19	TGTGCCAGCAGCTACGGACGGGTTCTGAAAGTAGCTGGGGCCAACGTCCTGACTTTC	CASSYGRVLKVAGANVLTF
TRBV5-1	.	TRBJ1-1	.	16	TGCGCCAGCAGCTTGGACAGGGTTCGAGGGAACACTGAAGCTTTCTTT	CASSLDRVRGNTEAFF
TRBV4-1	.	TRBJ1-3	TRBD1	15	TGCGCCAGCAGCCAAGACAGGGGGAGAGGAAACACCATATATTTT	CASSQDRGRGNTIYF
TRBV5-1	.	TRBJ2-1	.	15	TGCGCCAGCAGCTTTGGGGCAGGGCTCAACAATGAGCAGTTCTTC	CASSFGAGLNNEQFF
TRBV19	.	TRBJ1-1	.	14	TGTGCCAGTAGCCTCTTAGGCCAGAACACTGAAGCTTTCTTT	CASSLLGQNTEAFF
TRBV21-1	.	TRBJ2-6	.	18	TGTGCCAGCAGCAAAGAGGGCCAGGGGGCTGGTGGGGCCAACGTCCTGACTTTC	CASSKEGQGAGGANVLTF
TRBV5-1	.	TRBJ2-7	TRBD1	15	TGCGCCAGCAGCTCCACCCAGGACAGGAGCTACGAGCAGTACTTC	CASSSTQDRSYEQYF
TRBV4-1	.	TRBJ1-5	.	15	TGCGCCAGCAGCCAAGATCTGGTGGGGGATGAGGCCCAGCATTTT	CASSQDLVGDEAQHF
TRBV5-1	once	TRBJ2-7	TRBD1	15	TGCGCCAGCAGCGCAAACAGGGGTCAAACCTACGAGCAGTACTTC	CASSANRGQTYEQYF
TRBV9	.	TRBJ2-1	.	14	TGTGCCAGCAGCCCGAGGACTATTTCCAATGAGCAGTTCTTC	CASSPRTISNEQFF
TRBV18	.	TRBJ2-2	TRBD1	16	TGTGCCAGCTCACCACCCCCGGGGACAGACACCGGGGAGCTGTTTTTT	CASSPPPGTDTGELFF
TRBV9	.	TRBJ2-5	TRBD2	16	TGTGCCAGCAGCGTAGTAGATAGCGGGAGCCAAGAGACCCAGTACTTC	CASSVVDSGSQETQYF
TRBV7-2	once	TRBJ2-3	TRBD2	13	TGTGCCAGCAGCTACGGGACTATGGATACGCAGTATTTT	CASSYGTMDTQYF
TRBV19	.	TRBJ2-1	TRBD2	16	TGTGCCAGTAGCGGGCGGATGGGACTAGCGGAAAATGAGCAGTTCTTC	CASSGRMGLAENEQFF
TRBV7-2	.	TRBJ1-5	TRBD1	15	TGTGCCAGCTCGGGGAGGGGACAGCCGAATCAGCCCCAGCATTTT	CASSGRGQPNQPQHF
TRBV10-2	.	TRBJ2-7	.	11	TGCGCCAGCCGGGGAGGACACGAGCAGTACTTC	CASRGGHEQYF
TRBV4-1	.	TRBJ2-1	.	13	TGCGCCAGCAGCCAAGTACGGGGTTGGGAGCAGTTCTTC	CASSQVRGWEQFF
TRBV7-9	.	TRBJ1-1	.	14	TGTGCCAGCAGGTCGACAGATATGAACACTGAAGCTTTCTTT	CASRSTDMNTEAFF
TRBV14	.	TRBJ2-5	.	12	TGTGCCAGCAGGGGTTTCCAAGAGACCCAGTACTTC	CASRGFQETQYF
TRBV7-9	.	TRBJ2-7	.	19	TGTGCCAGCAGCTTAAAGGAGGACAAAGGCAGGGAAGCGAGTTACGAGCAGTACTTC	CASSLKEDKGREASYEQYF
TRBV4-1	.	TRBJ1-1	.	14	TGCGCCAGCAGCCAACAGGGTGGGAACACTGAAGCTTTCTTT	CASSQQGGNTEAFF
TRBV7-9	once	TRBJ1-2	TRBD1	16	TGTGCCAGCAGCTCTTCGGACAGGCTATTCCTCTATGGCTACACCTTC	CASSSSDRLFLYGYTF
TRBV6-6	.	TRBJ1-5	.	13	TGTGCCAGCAGGGAAGTTAGCAATCAGCCCCAGCATTTT	CASREVSNQPQHF
TRBV6-6	.	TRBJ1-2	TRBD1	13	TGTGCCAGCACCTTGACAGGGAAGGATGGCTACACCTTC	CASTLTGKDGYTF
TRBV4-1	.	TRBJ2-3	TRBD2	17	TGCGCCAGCAGCCAACCGGGACTAGCGGAGGGGGCAGATACGCAGTATTTT	CASSQPGLAEGADTQYF
TRBV13	.	TRBJ2-2	.	15	TGTGCCAGCAGCCCAAGGCTACCAATCACCGGGGAGCTGTTTTTT	CASSPRLPITGELFF
TRBV7-9	.	TRBJ2-2	.	16	TGTGCCAGCAGCTTAGCCCGGACCCAGAGTGCCGGGGAGCTGTTTTTT	CASSLARTQSAGELFF
TRBV6-5	.	TRBJ1-4	.	15	TGTGCCAGCAGTTACTCCACAGGACAGAATGAAAAACTGTTTTTT	CASSYSTGQNEKLFF
TRBV13	.	TRBJ2-1	TRBD2	15	TGTGCCAGCAGCCCCTCTAGCGGGAGGCAGGATGAGCAGTTCTTC	CASSPSSGRQDEQFF
TRBV30	.	TRBJ2-7	.	12	TGTGCCTGGAGTGTAGGAGCAGCCGAGCAGTACTTC	CAWSVGAAEQYF
TRBV15	.	TRBJ2-7	.	15	TGTGCCACCAGCAGAGACCAGGGGACGGCCTACGAGCAGTACTTC	CATSRDQGTAYEQYF
TRBV7-6	.	TRBJ2-7	TRBD1	14	TGTGCCAGCAGCGCGGGGGACAGGGGTTACGAGCAGTACTTC	CASSAGDRGYEQYF
TRBV7-9	once	TRBJ2-1	.	15	TGTGCCAGCAGGGTTAGCGGAAACAACTACAATGAGCAGTTCTTC	CASRVSGNNYNEQFF
TRBV4-1	.	TRBJ1-4	.	16	TGCGCCAGCAGCCAAGAACAGGGCAACTCTCGTGAAAAACTGTTTTTT	CASSQEQGNSREKLFF
TRBV7-9	.	TRBJ2-1	TRBD2	18	TGTGCCAGCAGCTTAGGAACTAGCGGGCCCCCGGGGTACAATGAGCAGTTCTTC	CASSLGTSGPPGYNEQFF
TRBV4-3	.	TRBJ2-7	.	13	TGCGCCAGCAGCCCGGACAGAGCCTACGAGCAGTACTTC	CASSPDRAYEQYF
TRBV7-9	.	TRBJ2-3	.	15	TGTGCCAGCAGCTTAGGTCCTGAGTTGGATGATACGCAGTATTTT	CASSLGPELDDTQYF
TRBV7-2	.	TRBJ2-2	.	12	TGTGCCAGCAGCTTAGCGACCGGGGAGCTGTTTTTT	CASSLATGELFF
TRBV5-1	.	TRBJ2-3	.	14	TGCGCCAGCAGCCACCGGGACTTCGCAGATACGCAGTATTTT	CASSHRDFADTQYF
TRBV2	.	TRBJ2-3	TRBD1	16	TGTGCCAGCAGTTGGGACAGGGGTGGTCGAACAGATACGCAGTATTTT	CASSWDRGGRTDTQYF
TRBV29-1	.	TRBJ2-7	TRBD1	15	TGCAGCGTTGTGGGCAGGGGGTTGAGCTCCTACGAGCAGTACTTC	CSVVGRGLSSYEQYF
TRBV7-8	.	TRBJ2-7	.	13	TGTGCCAGCAGCTTGGGGGCGAGGTACGAGCAGTACTTC	CASSLGARYEQYF
TRBV14	.	TRBJ2-1	TRBD2	14	TGTGCCAGCAGTAGGACTAGCGGTAACAATGAGCAGTTCTTC	CASSRTSGNNEQFF
TRBV27	.	TRBJ2-7	.	12	TGTGCCAGCAGTTTCCATGGCCACGAGCAGTACTTC	CASSFHGHEQYF
TRBV7-9	.	TRBJ2-7	TRBD2	14	TGTGCCAGCAGCTTAGGACTAGCGGGAGAAGAGCAGTACTTC	CASSLGLAGEEQYF
TRBV5-8	.	TRBJ2-7	TRBD1	14	TGTGCCAGCAGCTCCGCCGGGACAGGGTTCGGGCAGTACTTC	CASSSAGTGFGQYF
TRBV27	.	TRBJ1-5	TRBD1	15	TGTGCCAGCAGCCTAGGGACAGCGAGCAATCAGCCCCAGCATTTT	CASSLGTASNQPQHF
TRBV7-3	once	TRBJ2-3	TRBD2	19	TGTGCCAGCAGCGAATCTCTAGCGGGAGGCCCCCTTAGCACAGATACGCAGTATTTT	CASSESLAGGPLSTDTQYF
TRBV15	once	TRBJ2-5	.	14	TGTGCCACCAGCGCGCCCCTAGAGCGGGAGACCCAGTACTTC	CATSAPLERETQYF
TRBV9	.	TRBJ2-5	.	15	TGTGCCAGCAGCGAGGGGGACAAGGAGCAAGAGACCCAGTACTTC	CASSEGDKEQETQYF
TRBV25-1	.	TRBJ2-3	TRBD2	17	TGTGCCAGCAGTGAATTGGGTGGACTAGCGGGAGGAGATACGCAGTATTTT	CASSELGGLAGGDTQYF
TRBV27	once	TRBJ2-1	.	19	TGTGCCAGCAGTTTATCGATGTTCTCCCAGCGGCTTTCCTACAATGAGCAGTTCTTC	CASSLSMFSQRLSYNEQFF
TRBV18	once	TRBJ2-7	.	13	TGTGCCAGCTCACCAGGGACTCCCTACGAGCAGTACTTC	CASSPGTPYEQYF